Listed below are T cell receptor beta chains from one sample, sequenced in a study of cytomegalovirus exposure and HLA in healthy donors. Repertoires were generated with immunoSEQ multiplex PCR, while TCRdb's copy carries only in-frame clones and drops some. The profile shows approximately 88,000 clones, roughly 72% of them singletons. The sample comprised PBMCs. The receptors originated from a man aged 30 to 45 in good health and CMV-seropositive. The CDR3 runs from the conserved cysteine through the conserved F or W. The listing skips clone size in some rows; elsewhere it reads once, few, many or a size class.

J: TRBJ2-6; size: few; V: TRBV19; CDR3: CASMGSSSGANVLTF
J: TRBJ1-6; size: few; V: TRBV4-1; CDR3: CASSLPVPSYNSPLHF
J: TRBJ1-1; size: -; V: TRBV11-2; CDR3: CASSLNRAYTEAFF
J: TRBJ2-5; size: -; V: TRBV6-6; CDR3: CASSYFPTGSETQYF
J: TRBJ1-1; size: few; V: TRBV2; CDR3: CASSEFQGPPVGAFF
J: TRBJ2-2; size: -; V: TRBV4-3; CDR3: CASSQGLSVLKTGELFF
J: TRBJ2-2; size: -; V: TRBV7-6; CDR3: CASSHPRTGIRSGELFF
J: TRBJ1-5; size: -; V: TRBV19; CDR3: CASSKMGQFFYSNQPQHF
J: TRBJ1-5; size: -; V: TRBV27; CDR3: CASRVVAGGNQPQHF
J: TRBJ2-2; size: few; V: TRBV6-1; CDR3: CASSGPSAGELFF
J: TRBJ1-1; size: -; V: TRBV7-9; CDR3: CASETPTGVNTEAFF
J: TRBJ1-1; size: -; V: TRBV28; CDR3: CASSPTDRETFF
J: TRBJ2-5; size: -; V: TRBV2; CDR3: CASAPQTGVGETQYF
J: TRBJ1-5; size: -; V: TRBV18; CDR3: CASSLQASNQPQHF
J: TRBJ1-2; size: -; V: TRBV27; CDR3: CASAPRGYGYTF
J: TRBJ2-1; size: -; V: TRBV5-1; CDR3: CASSSGTGWYNEQFF
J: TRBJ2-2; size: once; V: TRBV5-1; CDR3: CASSLGHGTATGELFF
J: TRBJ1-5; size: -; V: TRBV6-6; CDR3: CASGAGHLSNQPQHF
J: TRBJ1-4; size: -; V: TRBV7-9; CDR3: CASSLQEKLFF
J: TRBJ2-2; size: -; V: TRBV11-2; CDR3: CASSPVTGELFF
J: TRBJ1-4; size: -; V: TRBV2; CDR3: CASSEGKGNGLGEKLFF
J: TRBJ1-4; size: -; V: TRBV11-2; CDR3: CASSFSGEKLFF
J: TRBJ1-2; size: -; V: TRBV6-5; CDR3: CASSLRDSPNYGYTF
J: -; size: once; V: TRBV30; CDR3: CAWGRGGYEQYF
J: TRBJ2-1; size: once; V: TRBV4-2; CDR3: CASSQPQAPNQGEVNEQFF
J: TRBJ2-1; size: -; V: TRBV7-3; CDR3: CASSLIRLADSYNEQFF
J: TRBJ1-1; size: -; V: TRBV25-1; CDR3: CASSGTGGGRRNTEAFF
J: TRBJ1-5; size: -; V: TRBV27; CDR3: CASSFMTGDQPQHF
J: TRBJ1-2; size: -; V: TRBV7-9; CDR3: CSSSFLGQGPDYGYTF
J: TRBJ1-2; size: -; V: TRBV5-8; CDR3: CASSLGTGGSGYTF
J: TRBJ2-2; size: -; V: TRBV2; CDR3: CASSALAGDTGELFF
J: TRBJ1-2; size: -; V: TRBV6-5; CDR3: CASSRPGTGHGYTF
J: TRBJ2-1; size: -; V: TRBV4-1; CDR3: CASSQVLNEQFF
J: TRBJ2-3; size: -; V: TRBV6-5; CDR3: CATLAVDTQYF
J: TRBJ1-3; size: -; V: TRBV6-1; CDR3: CASRGDLSSGNTIYF
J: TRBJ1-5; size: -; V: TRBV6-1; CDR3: CASSDVFSSGGQPQHF
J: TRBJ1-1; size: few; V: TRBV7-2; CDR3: CASSLSSDTEAFF
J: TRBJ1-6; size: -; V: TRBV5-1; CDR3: CASSMGQGNNSPLHF
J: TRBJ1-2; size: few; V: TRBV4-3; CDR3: CASSRNRDSNYGYTF
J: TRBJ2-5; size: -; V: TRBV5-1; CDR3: CASSLEVTETQYF
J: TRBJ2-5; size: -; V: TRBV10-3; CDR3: CATRGEQTQETQYF
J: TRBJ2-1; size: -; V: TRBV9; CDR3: CASSVVAGGSYIDNEQFF
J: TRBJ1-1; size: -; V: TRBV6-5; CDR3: CASSYSRVSNTEAFF
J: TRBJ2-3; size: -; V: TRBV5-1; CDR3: CASSATGVTDTQYF
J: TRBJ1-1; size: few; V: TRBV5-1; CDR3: CASSLEAATEAFF
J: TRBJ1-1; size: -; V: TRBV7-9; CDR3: CASLGQGLTEAFF
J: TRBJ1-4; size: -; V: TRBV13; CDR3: CASSDTGEELFF
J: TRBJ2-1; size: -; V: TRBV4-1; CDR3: CASSHPRDSSYNEQFF
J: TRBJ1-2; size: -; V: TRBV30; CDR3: CAWSVQEYGYTF
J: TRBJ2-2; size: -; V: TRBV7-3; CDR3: CASSAQGLGELFF
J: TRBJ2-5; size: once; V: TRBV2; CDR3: CASAGTGDQETQYF
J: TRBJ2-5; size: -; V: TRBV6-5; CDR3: CASSPLGTGAETQYF
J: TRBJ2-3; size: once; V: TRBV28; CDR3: CASSRLAGSIRSTDTQYF
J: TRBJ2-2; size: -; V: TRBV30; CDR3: CASSHPGQGSGELFF